This TCR beta chain is drawn from a study of siplizumab effects on memory and regulatory T cells. Study results and limitations: Siplizumab significantly lowered the alloreactive sequences that could be traced to unstimulated CD4+ memory cells. Naive-or-memory phenotypes were unassignable for roughly 75-96% of proliferating CD4+ or CD8+ clones. The study found naive T cells seemingly more diverse than memory cells and seemingly major alloresponse contributors.

Trimming removed 1 base from V and 4 bases from J; junction bases left unmatched: 2. The CDR3 consists of 15 residues. Germline CDR1 is SGHRS and CDR2 is YFSETQ. As concerns this clone: Its cognate antigen is unknown.

This table comes from immunoSEQ multiplex PCR, and its TCRdb copy is limited to in-frame clones, with some not included. The table records more than 95,000 clones, around 94% of them present only once. The source of this sequence is a human donor in good health. The sample taken for sequencing was non-Treg CD4+ T cells sorted from blood. The chain couples TRBV5-1 to TRBJ2-1, with 10 positions matching TRBD2. Here the CDR3 DNA reads TGCGCCAGCAGCTTGCGGACTAGCGGATACAATGAGCAGTTCTTC. Translating it yields CASSLRTSGYNEQFF.